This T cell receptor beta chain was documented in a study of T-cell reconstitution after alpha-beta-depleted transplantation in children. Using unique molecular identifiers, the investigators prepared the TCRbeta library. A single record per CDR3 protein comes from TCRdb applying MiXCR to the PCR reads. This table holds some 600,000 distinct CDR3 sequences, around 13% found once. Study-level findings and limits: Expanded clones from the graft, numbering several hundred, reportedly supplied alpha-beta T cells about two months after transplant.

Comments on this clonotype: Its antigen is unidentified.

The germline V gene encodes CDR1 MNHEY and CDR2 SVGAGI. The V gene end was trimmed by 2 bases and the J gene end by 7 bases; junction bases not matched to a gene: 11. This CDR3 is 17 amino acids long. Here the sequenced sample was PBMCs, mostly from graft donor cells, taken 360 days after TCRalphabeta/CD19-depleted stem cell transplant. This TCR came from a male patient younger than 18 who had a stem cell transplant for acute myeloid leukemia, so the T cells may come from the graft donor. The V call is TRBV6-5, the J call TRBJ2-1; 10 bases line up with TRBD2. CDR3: CASSYPNSGRAKNEQFF. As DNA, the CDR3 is TGTGCCAGCAGTTACCCCAACAGCGGGAGGGCCAAGAATGAGCAGTTCTTC.